The following is a TCR beta chain sequence with its context. The germline CDR1 and CDR2 sequences are MNHEY and SMNVEV (reference sequence). The CDR3 has 15 amino acids. The V gene lost 2 bases and the J gene lost 0 bases, with 10 bases spanning the gap. The sample originates from a study of OX40 agonist ivuxolimab in advanced cancers. Study information: Mean age about 60 years, range about 20 to 85; roughly 82% male.

Profiling relied on immunoSEQ multiplex PCR, and the TCRdb table lists in-frame clones only, not all of them. The top ten hold 1.5% to 2% of the sample, which has roughly 100,000 clones, 87% seen once. Enrollment shut out patients with autoimmune disease history or systemic immunosuppression. The material was CD4+ or CD8+ T cells sorted from blood, obtained in a trial of the OX40 agonist ivuxolimab. The rearrangement links TRBV27 to TRBJ1-2, with D unclear. This receptor was obtained from an adult with an advanced solid tumor such as melanoma, head and neck, liver or kidney cancer. The CDR3 DNA reads as TGTGCCAGCAGTTTAAGGACGGAGGCTAACTATGGCTACACCTTC. Translating gives CASSLRTEANYGYTF.